The 14 T cell receptor beta chains below all came from one sample that was sequenced in a study of PD-1 blockade in classical Hodgkin lymphoma. Profiling relied on immunoSEQ multiplex PCR, and the TCRdb table lists in-frame clones only, not all of them. The sample includes around 60,000 clones, roughly 85% seen only once; the top ten take roughly 8%. Indicated time point: cycle 4 day 1 (C4D1), after 5 to 7 weeks of nivolumab. The patients all showed relapse after autologous stem cell transplantation, while their brentuximab vedotin exposure varied. This specimen was peripheral blood mononuclear cells (PBMCs), taken before the fourth cycle of nivolumab. The receptors here all came from a human donor with classical Hodgkin lymphoma.

The gene calls are TRBV5-1 and TRBJ1-5; TRBD1 matches at 7 bases. CDR1 SGHRS and CDR2 YFSETQ come from the germline V gene. Losses at the gene ends were 7 bases for V and 5 bases for J; bases not matched to a gene: 6. This CDR3 has 13 amino acids. As DNA, the CDR3 is TGCGCCAGCCGTCTCAGGGGGGATCAGCCCCAGCATTTT. Translated: CASRLRGDQPQHF.

The J gene is TRBJ2-2, the V gene TRBV5-1, with 7 bases identical to TRBD1. Germline CDR1 SGHRS, CDR2 YFSETQ. The V segment lost 0 bases and the J segment 10 bases; nucleotides outside the gene matches: 9. The CDR3 covers 15 residues. CDR3 DNA sequence: TGCGCCAGCAGCTTGGAACAGGGGATCGGTGTGGAGCTGTTTTTT. Its protein product is CASSLEQGIGVELFF.

The rearrangement links TRBV6-6 to TRBJ2-2, with D maybe TRBD1 (6 bases). The CDR3 is made up of 16 amino acids. The germline V gene encodes CDR1 MNHNY and CDR2 SVGAGI (reference sequence). V was shortened by 5 bases and J by 1 base, with 14 bases between the two germline ends. The CDR3 sequence is CASSPINRVNTGELFF. The CDR3 bases are TGTGCCAGCAGTCCTATAAACAGGGTGAACACCGGGGAGCTGTTTTTT.

Only one count was recorded for this clone. The genes are TRBV5-4 and TRBJ1-1, with a tentative D call TRBD1 (6 bases). Trimming removed 2 bases from V and 2 bases from J, with 13 bases in between. Germline assignment: CDR1 SGHNT and CDR2 YYREEE (reference sequence). The CDR3 sequence is 15 residues long. As DNA, the CDR3 is TGTGCCAGCAGCTTAGAGGGCAGGGGAAACACTGAAGCTTTCTTT. It encodes CASSLEGRGNTEAFF.

The V and J genes are TRBV28 and TRBJ2-1; D could derive from TRBD1 or TRBD2 (7 bases each). The V gene's germline CDR1 is MDHEN and CDR2 SYDVKM. V was shortened by 4 bases and J by 2 bases, with 15 bases between the two germline ends. This CDR3 region has 16 residues. CDR3 amino acids: CASSSPGGVAYNEQFF. CDR3 bases: TGTGCCAGCAGTTCGCCAGGGGGGGTGGCCTACAATGAGCAGTTCTTC.

The genes are TRBV12-5 and TRBJ2-1, with D possibly matching TRBD1 (5 bases). Germline V CDR1 and CDR2: LGHNT, FRNRAP. The CDR3 has 15 residues. The V end was cut by 3 bases, the J end by 7 bases, with 16 bases between. The DNA for the CDR3 is TGTGCTAGTGGTTTAGGGGCGCGGAATTCAAATGAGCAGTTCTTC. The encoded protein is CASGLGARNSNEQFF.

The CDR3 DNA follows: TGTGCCAGCAGTGAAACCGGGCTAGCGGGGTGGGGTGAGCAGTTCTTC. Encoded protein: CASSETGLAGWGEQFF. The rearrangement joins TRBV2 to TRBJ2-1, with TRBD2 matching over 9 bases. This CDR3 is 16 amino acids long. CDR1 and CDR2 (germline): SNHLY, FYNNEI. The V and J ends lost 2 bases and 9 bases, in that order; junction bases with no gene match: 11.

This clone was seen just once. The rearrangement uses TRBV20-1 and TRBJ2-5; D is perhaps TRBD2 (6 bases). V lost 4 bases and J 3 bases, leaving 6 bases between the germline ends. The CDR3 extends over 11 amino acids. Germline-derived CDR1 and CDR2 are DFQATT and SNEGSKA (reference sequence). The CDR3 spells CSAIAEETQYF. CDR3 sequence (DNA): TGCAGTGCTATAGCGGAAGAGACCCAGTACTTC.

This clone has only a few counts. This chain links TRBV6-5 with TRBJ1-1; 7 nucleotides agree with TRBD1. V lost 5 bases to trimming and J lost 5 bases; unmatched junction nucleotides: 11. Germline lookup yields CDR1 MNHEY and CDR2 SVGAGI. This CDR3 comprises 15 residues. The DNA of the CDR3 is TGTGCCAGCAGTCTTACGCCAGGGGGTTTTACTGAAGCTTTCTTT. Translation gives CASSLTPGGFTEAFF.

V is TRBV7-2 and J is TRBJ2-2, with D perhaps TRBD1 (6 bases). The germline gives CDR1 SGHTA, CDR2 FQGNSA. Trimming shortened V by 5 bases and J by 4 bases, and 8 bases separated the two germline ends. The CDR3 runs to 13 residues. CDR3 region: CASSGTFTGELFF. The DNA of the CDR3 is TGTGCCAGCAGCGGGACATTCACCGGGGAGCTGTTTTTT.

The rearrangement uses TRBV5-1 and TRBJ1-1; D gene ambiguous. V lost 4 bases, J lost 3 bases, and 4 bases lay in between. Germline-derived CDR1 and CDR2 are SGHRS and YFSETQ. The CDR3 covers 11 residues. CDR3 sequence reads: CASSIDTEAFF. For the CDR3, the DNA is TGCGCCAGCAGCATTGACACTGAAGCTTTCTTT.

This chain connects TRBV11-2 to TRBJ2-5, with D possibly called TRBD1 or TRBD2 (5 bases each). The germline V gene encodes CDR1 SGHAT and CDR2 FQNNGV. Trimming took 1 base from V and 5 from J, leaving 14 bases between them. This CDR3 has 15 residues. The CDR3 coding sequence is TGTGCCAGCAGCTTAGCTTCAGGGAGAGGGGAGACCCAGTACTTC. Protein sequence: CASSLASGRGETQYF.

This rearrangement joins TRBV19 to TRBJ1-4; 10 positions match TRBD1. Trimming took 2 bases from V and 2 from J; bases not matched to a gene: 11. This CDR3 has 19 residues. Germline CDR1 LNHDA, CDR2 SQIVND (reference sequence). CDR3 sequence (DNA): TGTGCCAGTAGTATACTCCCGGGACAGGGGTACAGGACTAATGAAAAACTGTTTTTT. Translated: CASSILPGQGYRTNEKLFF.

The rearrangement links TRBV4-1 to TRBJ2-3; a weak D match, TRBD1 (6 bases). Trimming cost V 0 bases and J 0 bases, with 19 bases left between them. This CDR3 has 19 amino acids. Germline CDR1 and CDR2: MGHRA and YSYEKL. CDR3 coding DNA: TGCGCCAGCAGCCAAGATTTTACTAGACAGGCTTCTAGCACAGATACGCAGTATTTT. This gives the protein CASSQDFTRQASSTDTQYF.